The next 25 T cell receptor beta chains were all read from a single sample in a study of cytomegalovirus exposure and HLA in healthy donors. 60 Vbeta and 13 Jbeta primers were used in PCR. This table comes from immunoSEQ multiplex PCR, and its TCRdb copy is limited to in-frame clones, with some not included. This sample has some 130,000 clones; 70% to 85% occur once, and the top ten carry approximately 1.4%. Sequenced input: PBMCs. The receptors originated from a female donor in good health and CMV-seronegative.

This chain joins TRBV6-5 and TRBJ2-5, with 7 bases matching TRBD1. The DNA end lines up better with TRBJ2-7; the J call may be wrong. The germline CDR1 and CDR2 sequences are MNHEY and SVGAGI. This CDR3 comprises 14 residues. CDR3 residues: CASIRGGAYNEQYF. The DNA of the CDR3 is TGTGCCAGCATTCGAGGGGGCGCATATAACGAGCAGTACTTC.

V usage is TRBV6-6 and J usage is TRBJ2-7; 10 bases match TRBD2. CDR3 size: 16 residues. CDR1 is MNHNY, CDR2 SVGAGI, per germline (reference sequence). The V gene end was trimmed by 5 bases and the J gene end by 5 bases; junction bases not matched to a gene: 12. CDR3 loop: CASSTELAGGPHEQYF. The DNA for the CDR3 is TGTGCCAGCAGTACCGAGTTAGCGGGAGGACCCCACGAGCAGTACTTC.

This clone was detected only once. The chain carries TRBV19 and TRBJ2-2; D unresolved. The germline V gene has CDR1 LNHDA and CDR2 SQIVND (reference sequence). The CDR3 has 14 residues. The V end was cut by 5 bases, the J end by 1 base, with 8 bases between. The CDR3 reads CASSVELNTGELFF. DNA of the CDR3: TGTGCCAGTAGTGTGGAGCTGAACACCGGGGAGCTGTTTTTT.

The genes are TRBV9 and TRBJ1-2, with 8 nucleotides matching TRBD1. Germline V gene data show CDR1 as SGDLS and CDR2 as YYNGEE. J lost 2 bases, V lost 0 bases, and 12 bases had no gene match. The CDR3 sequence is 18 residues long. In DNA form, the CDR3 reads TGTGCCAGCAGCGTAGGGGTCAGGGGGCAAGGAAAGAACTATGGCTACACCTTC. Translated, it gives CASSVGVRGQGKNYGYTF.

The rearrangement joins TRBV19 to TRBJ2-1, with 12 bases fitting TRBD1. Unmatched junction bases numbered 14, after V lost 5 bases and J lost 0 bases. CDR1 is LNHDA, CDR2 SQIVND, per germline (reference sequence). CDR3 length: 20 amino acids. This CDR3 reads CASSSGTGGPGWNSYNEQFF. The CDR3, as DNA: TGTGCCAGTAGTTCCGGGACAGGGGGCCCGGGGTGGAACTCCTACAATGAGCAGTTCTTC.

The sample holds a few counts of this clone. V usage is TRBV5-1 and J usage is TRBJ2-3, with D perhaps TRBD1 (5 bases). The V gene's germline CDR1 is SGHRS and CDR2 YFSETQ. The CDR3 runs 16 residues. The ends were cut back, 0 bases at V and 0 bases at J, with 11 bases in the middle. The CDR3 loop is CASSLVGRVSTDTQYF. The CDR3 DNA follows: TGCGCCAGCAGCTTGGTAGGCAGGGTCAGCACAGATACGCAGTATTTT.

V and J are TRBV2 and TRBJ1-1; TRBD1 might be the D (6 bases). Between the trimmed V and J ends, which lost 5 bases and 1 base, there was a span of 8 bases. The CDR3 runs to 13 residues. Per the germline V gene, CDR1 is SNHLY and CDR2 is FYNNEI. The CDR3 bases are TGTGCCAGCAGTTTAGGGGGGAACACTGAAGCTTTCTTT. This codes for CASSLGGNTEAFF.

The genes are TRBV19 and TRBJ2-2; maybe TRBD1 (5 bases). Germline V gene sequence: CDR1 LNHDA, CDR2 SQIVND (reference sequence). The CDR3 is 12 amino acids. V was shortened by 11 bases and J by 6 bases, with 13 bases between the two germline ends. DNA for the CDR3: TGTGCCTCAGGGCGGCGTCCCGGGGAGCTGTTTTTT. Amino acid sequence: CASGRRPGELFF. The variable domain in full, completed from reference TRBV19 and TRBJ2-2, reads DGGITQSPKYLFRKEGQNVTLSCEQNLNHDAMYWYRQDPGQGLRLIYYSQIVNDFQKGDIAEGYSVSREKKESFPLTVTSAQKNPTAFYLCASGRRPGELFFGEGSRLTVL.

The chain links TRBV28 to TRBJ2-4; TRBD2 matches at 14 bases. Germline assignment: CDR1 MDHEN and CDR2 SYDVKM. The junction had 3 bases not matched to a gene; V was cut back by 5 bases and J by 6 bases. The CDR3 has 15 amino acids. CDR3 DNA sequence: TGTGCCAGCAGTCCGGGACTAGCGGGAGTAAACATTCAGTACTTC. This encodes CASSPGLAGVNIQYF.

The genes are TRBV7-9 and TRBJ2-1, with a possible D match to TRBD2 (6 bases). Germline lookup yields CDR1 SEHNR and CDR2 FQNEAQ (reference sequence). The V end lost 2 bases, the J end lost 3 bases, and 20 bases lay between the germline ends. The CDR3 covers 18 residues. Written as DNA, the CDR3 is TGTGCCAGCAGCTTATCTGAGAACAGCCGGGGGATCTACAATGAGCAGTTCTTC. Its translation: CASSLSENSRGIYNEQFF.

The V call is TRBV6-5, the J call TRBJ1-1; D is possibly TRBD1 (6 bases). Trimming left V 6 bases short and J 0 bases short, with 8 bases between. The CDR3 length is 13 residues. CDR1 is MNHEY, CDR2 SVGAGI, per germline. CDR3 nucleotides: TGTGCCAGCAGGGGACAATTGAACACTGAAGCTTTCTTT. Translation: CASRGQLNTEAFF.

This chain joins TRBV5-1 and TRBJ1-5; D may be TRBD1 (6 bases). The CDR3 spans 13 residues. Germline loops: CDR1 SGHRS, CDR2 YFSETQ. Trimming removed 0 bases from V and 5 bases from J, with 6 bases in between. CDR3 region: CASSLDRDQPQHF. In DNA, the CDR3 is TGCGCCAGCAGCTTGGACAGGGATCAGCCCCAGCATTTT.

V usage is TRBV15 and J usage is TRBJ2-5; D remains unclear. Germline V gene sequence: CDR1 LNHNV, CDR2 YYDKDF (reference sequence). CDR3 length equals 14 residues. V was clipped by 4 bases and J by 3 bases, with 12 bases between them. CDR3 sequence: CATSIYPGEETQYF. The CDR3 coding sequence is TGTGCCACCAGCATTTATCCGGGTGAAGAGACCCAGTACTTC.

This clone was seen a handful of times. The rearrangement links TRBV5-1 to TRBJ1-2, with D unresolved. V lost 1 base to trimming and J lost 2 bases, with 9 bases between them. This CDR3 contains 14 residues. CDR1 and CDR2 from the germline V gene are SGHRS and YFSETQ. CDR3 in amino acids: CASSLWQANYGYTF. The CDR3 bases are TGCGCCAGCAGCTTGTGGCAGGCCAACTATGGCTACACCTTC.

This rearrangement joins TRBV7-9 to TRBJ1-5, with unresolved D. Germline values: CDR1 SEHNR, CDR2 FQNEAQ (reference sequence). The V and J ends lost 1 base and 5 bases respectively, with 6 bases between them. This CDR3 spans 13 amino acids. CDR3 residues: CASSLERDQPQHF. The DNA for the CDR3 is TGTGCCAGCAGCTTAGAACGGGATCAGCCCCAGCATTTT. The whole variable domain, filled in from reference TRBV7-9 and TRBJ1-5, reads DTGVSQNPRHKITKRGQNVTFRCDPISEHNRLYWYRQTLGQGPEFLTYFQNEAQLEKSRLLSDRFSAERPKGSFSTLEIQRTEQGDSAMYLCASSLERDQPQHFGDGTRLSIL.

J is TRBJ1-2 and V is TRBV6-1, with D perhaps matching TRBD1 (6 bases). Per the germline V gene, CDR1 is MNHNS and CDR2 is SASEGT. The length of the CDR3 is 15 residues. The V gene lost 6 bases and the J gene lost 2 bases, with 16 bases spanning the gap. The CDR3 loop is CASRVLGQINYGYTF. DNA of the CDR3: TGTGCCAGCAGGGTTTTAGGACAGATCAACTATGGCTACACCTTC.

V is TRBV5-1 and J is TRBJ2-2; possible D gene TRBD2, 6 bases. Between the trimmed V and J ends, which lost 2 bases and 11 bases, there was a span of 19 bases. Germline assignment: CDR1 SGHRS and CDR2 YFSETQ. The CDR3 totals 15 residues. CDR3 DNA: TGCGCCAGCAGCTTCCGGGACGGGGGTTCCAGTGAGCTGTTTTTT. Amino acids: CASSFRDGGSSELFF.

This sequence joins TRBV5-1 and TRBJ2-1, with D possibly matching TRBD1 (5 bases). Germline CDR1 SGHRS, CDR2 YFSETQ. This CDR3 comprises 15 residues. V was cut by 4 bases and J by 4 bases, with 15 bases left in between. CDR3 bases: TGCGCCAGCAGCCCTGGATATAACAGGTACAATGAGCAGTTCTTC. Amino acid sequence: CASSPGYNRYNEQFF.

The chain is built from TRBV28 and TRBJ2-7; D may be TRBD2 (6 bases). Germline-derived CDR1 and CDR2 are MDHEN and SYDVKM. CDR3 length equals 14 residues. The V and J ends lost 2 bases and 4 bases respectively, with 12 bases between them. CDR3 nucleotide sequence: TGTGCCAGCAGTTTAGGCGGGGCGAGTTACGAGCAGTACTTC. Its translation: CASSLGGASYEQYF.

In the case of this clone: Other DNA sequences in this specimen translate into the identical CDR3. V is TRBV9 and J is TRBJ2-1, with D perhaps matching TRBD1 (5 bases). Looked up from germline, CDR1 is SGDLS and CDR2 is YYNGEE. This CDR3 region has 11 residues. The V end was cut by 0 bases, the J end by 10 bases, with 5 bases between. The CDR3 DNA reads as TGTGCCAGCAGCGTAGAGGGGGAGCAGTTCTTC. Amino acid sequence: CASSVEGEQFF.

The chain couples TRBV5-6 to TRBJ2-3; D is unclear. V was pared by 4 bases and J by 2 bases, with 5 bases between. This CDR3 comprises 12 residues. The V gene's germline CDR1 is SGHDT and CDR2 YYEEEE. The CDR3 here is CASSLTTDTQYF. In DNA form, the CDR3 reads TGTGCCAGCAGCCTAACCACAGATACGCAGTATTTT.

The chain employs TRBV7-2 and TRBJ2-7, with TRBD2 matching 8 bases. Germline CDR1 is SGHTA and CDR2 is FQGNSA. The CDR3 is 14 residues long. Trimming at V came to 7 bases and at J to 2 bases, leaving 7 bases not matched to a gene. CDR3 loop: CASTRAGAPYEQYF. Written as DNA, the CDR3 is TGTGCCAGCACCAGAGCGGGAGCTCCCTACGAGCAGTACTTC.

The chain uses TRBV5-1 and TRBJ2-3; TRBD2 aligns across 8 bases. The CDR3 is 13 amino acids. Trimming cost V 5 bases and J 1 base; bases outside gene matches: 0. Germline assignment: CDR1 SGHRS and CDR2 YFSETQ. For the CDR3, the DNA is TGCGCCAGCAGGACTAGCGGCACAGATACGCAGTATTTT. Residues: CASRTSGTDTQYF.

The chain joins TRBV7-2 to TRBJ2-7; 8 nucleotides match TRBD2. Trimming took 5 bases from V and 5 from J; bases not matched to a gene: 14. Germline V gene sequence: CDR1 SGHTA, CDR2 FQGNSA. CDR3 length: 16 amino acids. This CDR3 is CASSPLYGRALNEQYF. CDR3 nucleotide sequence: TGTGCCAGCAGCCCCCTTTACGGGAGGGCCCTGAACGAGCAGTACTTC.

This chain uses TRBV6-5 with TRBJ2-5; TRBD2 might be the D (5 bases). Trimming stripped 2 bases from V and 5 bases from J, with 9 bases between. Germline loops: CDR1 MNHEY, CDR2 SVGAGI. The CDR3 sequence is 13 residues long. The CDR3 here is CASSYPAGETQYF. DNA for the CDR3: TGTGCCAGCAGTTACCCCGCGGGCGAGACCCAGTACTTC.